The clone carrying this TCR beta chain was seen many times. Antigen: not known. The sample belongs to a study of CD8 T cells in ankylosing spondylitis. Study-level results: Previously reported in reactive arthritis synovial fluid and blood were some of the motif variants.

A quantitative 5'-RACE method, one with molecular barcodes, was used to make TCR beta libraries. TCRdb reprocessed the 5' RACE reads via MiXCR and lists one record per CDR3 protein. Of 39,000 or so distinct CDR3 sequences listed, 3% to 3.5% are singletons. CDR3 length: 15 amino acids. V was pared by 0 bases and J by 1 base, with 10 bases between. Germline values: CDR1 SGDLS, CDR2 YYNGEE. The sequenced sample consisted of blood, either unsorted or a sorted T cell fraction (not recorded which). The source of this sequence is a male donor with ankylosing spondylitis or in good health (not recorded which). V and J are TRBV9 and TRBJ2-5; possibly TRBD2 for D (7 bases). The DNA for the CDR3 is TGTGCCAGCAGCGTAGTCGGGGGGCCCCAAGAGACCCAGTACTTC. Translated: CASSVVGGPQETQYF.